The sequence of this TCR beta chain was determined in a study of blood T cell repertoires in COVID-19. This CDR3 is 16 amino acids long. Germline V gives CDR1 MDHEN, CDR2 SYDVKM. V shed 2 bases and J shed 1 base, with 12 bases lying between them. In the authors' workflow: For nucleated cells, counts were estimated from reference gene primer amplification. Here immunoSEQ multiplex PCR was the method, and the copy in TCRdb shows in-frame clones only, minus some. The V and J calls and clone size come from that table; D and trimming were worked out from the DNA. This sample carries 99,000 or so clones, about 89% of them seen once, and the ten largest clones take 4% to 6%.

The clonotype was recovered from a human donor in a cohort sampled during active COVID-19. The chain combines TRBV28 with TRBJ1-5; D unresolved. Source material: peripheral blood. The DNA of the CDR3 is TGTGCCAGCAGTTTAAGGGCGGGAGGGAGCAATCAGCCCCAGCATTTT. It encodes CASSLRAGGSNQPQHF.